This T cell receptor (beta chain) was profiled in a study of blood T cell repertoires in COVID-19. Study in general: There were acute and convalescent COVID-19 samples, and they came from the United States, Italy and Spain. PBMCs, B-cell-depleted T cells, or T cells provided the cDNA or gDNA that made up the material.

The length of the CDR3 is 17 residues. V gave up 2 bases and J gave up 7 bases, with 20 bases separating them. From germline, CDR1 is MNHEY and CDR2 SVGEGT. Per the authors' pipeline: By means of reference gene primer amplification, nucleated cell counts were estimated. Clones were sequenced by immunoSEQ multiplex PCR, and TCRdb holds only the in-frame ones, with some missing. That table supplies the V and J calls and clone size; D and trimming were determined from the DNA. The data hold 120,000 to 150,000 clones, with about 86% observed a single time. This receptor was taken from a woman aged 40 to 55 with acute or convalescent COVID-19. This chain links TRBV6-2 or TRBV6-3 with TRBJ2-2, with a weak D call TRBD1 (5 bases). The sequencing sample was made of peripheral blood. CDR3 nucleotide sequence: TGTGCCAGCAGTTACAGGACGGGTAGGCAGGGCAACGGGGAGCTGTTTTTT. This encodes CASSYRTGRQGNGELFF.